These T cell receptor beta chains were read from a single sample in a study of blood T cell repertoires in COVID-19. Profiled with immunoSEQ multiplex PCR; TCRdb holds only in-frame clones, not every one. The sample carries some 200,000 clones, roughly 87% recorded once. The sequenced material came from PBMCs or T cells enriched from blood (not recorded which). Receptors were obtained from a man younger than 35 with acute COVID-19. Each CDR3 is given with its conserved first and last residue. A D gene is named only where the DNA matches it firmly. Clone size is given for some rows only: seen once, a few or many times, or a class if the clone is expanded.

D gene: TRBD1; clone size: NA; V gene: TRBV18; J gene: TRBJ1-6; CDR3 DNA: TGTGCCAGCTCACCCGGGACAGGGGTATTCCCCGACGTGAATTCACCCCTCCACTTT; CDR3 protein: CASSPGTGVFPDVNSPLHF
D gene: NA; clone size: NA; V gene: TRBV5-1; J gene: TRBJ1-1; CDR3 DNA: TGCGCCAGCGCCTTTAACGAGGGCACTGAAGCTTTCTTT; CDR3 protein: CASAFNEGTEAFF
D gene: NA; clone size: few; V gene: TRBV6-1; J gene: TRBJ2-7; CDR3 DNA: TGTGCCAGCAGTGAGGGGGAGGTGGGAGAGCAGTACTTC; CDR3 protein: CASSEGEVGEQYF
D gene: NA; clone size: NA; V gene: TRBV18; J gene: TRBJ1-1; CDR3 DNA: TGTGCCAGCTCAAAGGAGAGTAAGGCCTTGAACACTGAAGCTTTCTTT; CDR3 protein: CASSKESKALNTEAFF
D gene: TRBD1; clone size: NA; V gene: TRBV10-3; J gene: TRBJ2-7; CDR3 DNA: TGTGCCATCAGTGAGTCGGGGACAGGGATAGTACCCTACGAGCAGTACTTC; CDR3 protein: CAISESGTGIVPYEQYF
D gene: NA; clone size: NA; V gene: TRBV6-5; J gene: TRBJ2-7; CDR3 DNA: TGTGCCAGCAGTTACTCAGGGTTTGGGAGCTCCTACGAGCAGTACTTC; CDR3 protein: CASSYSGFGSSYEQYF
D gene: NA; clone size: NA; V gene: TRBV19; J gene: TRBJ2-1; CDR3 DNA: TGTGCCAGTAGTATCTCGGGGGCCTACAATGAGCAGTTCTTC; CDR3 protein: CASSISGAYNEQFF
D gene: TRBD1; clone size: few; V gene: TRBV7-3; J gene: TRBJ2-1; CDR3 DNA: TGTGCCAGCAGCTTAACGACAGGGTTTAACAATGAGCAGTTCTTC; CDR3 protein: CASSLTTGFNNEQFF
D gene: TRBD1; clone size: NA; V gene: TRBV28; J gene: TRBJ1-5; CDR3 DNA: TGTGCCAGCAGTCCCCTGACAGGGGGGTATCAGCCCCAGCATTTT; CDR3 protein: CASSPLTGGYQPQHF
D gene: TRBD1; clone size: few; V gene: TRBV24-1; J gene: TRBJ1-5; CDR3 DNA: TGTGCCACCAGTGATGACAGGGGACAGATTAGCAATCAGCCCCAGCATTTT; CDR3 protein: CATSDDRGQISNQPQHF
D gene: NA; clone size: NA; V gene: TRBV5-1; J gene: TRBJ2-3; CDR3 DNA: TGCGCCAGCAGCTCGACAGGTTGGGGCGGGACAGATACGCAGTATTTT; CDR3 protein: CASSSTGWGGTDTQYF
D gene: TRBD1; clone size: NA; V gene: TRBV5-1; J gene: TRBJ2-3; CDR3 DNA: TGCGCCAGCAGCGGAGACCGGACAGGGGGGAGAGATACGCAGTATTTT; CDR3 protein: CASSGDRTGGRDTQYF
D gene: TRBD1; clone size: NA; V gene: TRBV7-2; J gene: TRBJ1-1; CDR3 DNA: TGTGCCAGCAGCTTAAAGACAGGGATGAACACTGAAGCTTTCTTT; CDR3 protein: CASSLKTGMNTEAFF
D gene: TRBD2; clone size: once; V gene: TRBV9; J gene: TRBJ2-3; CDR3 DNA: TGTGCCAGCAGCGCGACTGGTGGGGGACTAGCGTTTGATACGCAGTATTTT; CDR3 protein: CASSATGGGLAFDTQYF
D gene: NA; clone size: NA; V gene: TRBV7-2; J gene: TRBJ2-2; CDR3 DNA: TGTGCCAGCAGCTTATCGACTAGTGGCGGGGAGCTGTTTTTT; CDR3 protein: CASSLSTSGGELFF
D gene: TRBD1; clone size: NA; V gene: TRBV28; J gene: TRBJ1-1; CDR3 DNA: TGTGCCAGCAGTCTTGGGACAGCGAACACTGAAGCTTTCTTT; CDR3 protein: CASSLGTANTEAFF
D gene: NA; clone size: NA; V gene: TRBV5-1; J gene: TRBJ1-1; CDR3 DNA: TGCGCCAGCAGCTCGTATGACACTGAAGCTTTCTTT; CDR3 protein: CASSSYDTEAFF
D gene: NA; clone size: NA; V gene: TRBV21-1; J gene: TRBJ2-2; CDR3 DNA: TGTGCCAGCCCCCTGGTAGCGGGACCCGGGGAGCTGTTTTTT; CDR3 protein: CASPLVAGPGELFF
D gene: TRBD2; clone size: NA; V gene: TRBV30; J gene: TRBJ2-7; CDR3 DNA: TGTGCCTGGAGTGGCTTACTAGCGGGAGACTCCTACGAGCAGTACTTC; CDR3 protein: CAWSGLLAGDSYEQYF
D gene: TRBD2; clone size: few; V gene: TRBV11-1; J gene: TRBJ2-1; CDR3 DNA: TGTGCCAGCAGCTTATCCGGGGGCGCGGGGGGTGAGCAGTTCTTC; CDR3 protein: CASSLSGGAGGEQFF
D gene: TRBD1; clone size: NA; V gene: TRBV27; J gene: TRBJ2-7; CDR3 DNA: TGTGCCAGCAGTCCCGGGACAGGGGTTTACGAGCAGTACTTC; CDR3 protein: CASSPGTGVYEQYF
D gene: NA; clone size: once; V gene: TRBV21-1; J gene: TRBJ2-1; CDR3 DNA: TGTGCCAGCGTCAGCGGGAAGCTCGATGAGCAGTTCTTC; CDR3 protein: CASVSGKLDEQFF
D gene: NA; clone size: NA; V gene: TRBV30; J gene: TRBJ2-1; CDR3 DNA: TGTGCCTGGAGTGTAATCCAGAACAATGAGCAGTTCTTC; CDR3 protein: CAWSVIQNNEQFF
D gene: TRBD1; clone size: NA; V gene: TRBV28; J gene: TRBJ1-1; CDR3 DNA: TGTGCCAGAGACAGGGGGCGGATCGGTGACACTGAAGCTTTCTTT; CDR3 protein: CARDRGRIGDTEAFF
D gene: TRBD1; clone size: NA; V gene: TRBV6-6; J gene: TRBJ1-4; CDR3 DNA: TGTGCCAGCAGACAAGGGGGCGGGTGGGAAAAACTGTTTTTT; CDR3 protein: CASRQGGGWEKLFF
D gene: NA; clone size: few; V gene: TRBV6-5; J gene: TRBJ2-2; CDR3 DNA: TGTGCCACCACCGCAGGGGCCTGGACCGGGGAGCTGTTTTTT; CDR3 protein: CATTAGAWTGELFF
D gene: TRBD1; clone size: NA; V gene: TRBV7-8; J gene: TRBJ2-7; CDR3 DNA: TGTGCCAGCAGCTTTGAGGGGGCCTCCTACGAGCAGTACTTC; CDR3 protein: CASSFEGASYEQYF
D gene: TRBD1; clone size: once; V gene: TRBV27; J gene: TRBJ2-4; CDR3 DNA: TGTGCCAGCTATAAAAGTGGGTTGGGACAGGGAAAAAACATTCAGTACTTC; CDR3 protein: CASYKSGLGQGKNIQYF
D gene: TRBD1; clone size: NA; V gene: TRBV28; J gene: TRBJ1-1; CDR3 DNA: TGTGCCAGCAGGGGGGACAGGGACGCTGAAGCTTTCTTT; CDR3 protein: CASRGDRDAEAFF
D gene: TRBD2; clone size: NA; V gene: TRBV28; J gene: TRBJ2-7; CDR3 DNA: TGTGCCAGCAGTTTGCAGGGACTAGGGTCCTACGAGCAGTACTTC; CDR3 protein: CASSLQGLGSYEQYF
D gene: NA; clone size: NA; V gene: TRBV5-1; J gene: TRBJ1-1; CDR3 DNA: TGCGCCAGCAGTGAACAGGGATACAACACTGAAGCTTTCTTT; CDR3 protein: CASSEQGYNTEAFF
D gene: TRBD2; clone size: NA; V gene: TRBV28; J gene: TRBJ2-7; CDR3 DNA: TGTGCCAGCAGCAAAAACCGTGGCGGGAGGGCCCTGGGCTACGAGCAGTACTTC; CDR3 protein: CASSKNRGGRALGYEQYF
D gene: NA; clone size: NA; V gene: TRBV27; J gene: TRBJ2-3; CDR3 DNA: TGTGCCAGCAGTTTATCATCTAGAGATACGCAGTATTTT; CDR3 protein: CASSLSSRDTQYF
D gene: TRBD1; clone size: once; V gene: TRBV3-1/TRBV3-2; J gene: TRBJ1-2; CDR3 DNA: TGTGCCAGCAGCTCCGGACAGGGTAGGCATGGCTACACCTTC; CDR3 protein: CASSSGQGRHGYTF
D gene: NA; clone size: NA; V gene: TRBV28; J gene: TRBJ1-2; CDR3 DNA: TGTGCCGTTGAGGAGGGAGGGGGGTATGGAGCTAACTATGGCTACACCTTC; CDR3 protein: CAVEEGGGYGANYGYTF
D gene: TRBD1; clone size: NA; V gene: TRBV7-9; J gene: TRBJ1-6; CDR3 DNA: TGTGCCAGCAGGCGGACGCTCCCAGGGGGCGACTATAATTCACCCCTCCACTTT; CDR3 protein: CASRRTLPGGDYNSPLHF
D gene: NA; clone size: NA; V gene: TRBV11-3; J gene: TRBJ2-2; CDR3 DNA: TGTGCCAGCAGCCCCCGGACCGGGGAGCTGTTTTTT; CDR3 protein: CASSPRTGELFF
D gene: TRBD1; clone size: NA; V gene: TRBV11-3; J gene: TRBJ2-2; CDR3 DNA: TGTGCCAGCAGCTCCCACAGGGGGATGGAAGCCGGGGAGCTGTTTTTT; CDR3 protein: CASSSHRGMEAGELFF
D gene: TRBD1; clone size: NA; V gene: TRBV18; J gene: TRBJ2-6; CDR3 DNA: TGTGCCAGCTCACCTAAGGACAGGAGTAGCTCTGGGGCCAACGTCCTGACTTTC; CDR3 protein: CASSPKDRSSSGANVLTF
D gene: NA; clone size: NA; V gene: TRBV5-1; J gene: TRBJ2-2; CDR3 DNA: TGCGCCAGCAGCTTGGTTGGCCGGGTGCCGGGGGAGCTGTTTTTT; CDR3 protein: CASSLVGRVPGELFF
D gene: TRBD1; clone size: NA; V gene: TRBV27; J gene: TRBJ1-6; CDR3 DNA: TGTGCCAGCAGTTTTGTGAGAGGGGGCGATTCACCCCTCCACTTT; CDR3 protein: CASSFVRGGDSPLHF
D gene: NA; clone size: NA; V gene: TRBV7-2; J gene: TRBJ2-2; CDR3 DNA: TGTGCCAGCACCCAACAGGGTTCAAACACCGGGGAGCTGTTTTTT; CDR3 protein: CASTQQGSNTGELFF
D gene: TRBD1; clone size: NA; V gene: TRBV4-1; J gene: TRBJ1-4; CDR3 DNA: TGCGCCAGCAGCCAATCCGGGACAGGGGGTTTACTGTTTTTT; CDR3 protein: CASSQSGTGGLLFF
D gene: TRBD1; clone size: NA; V gene: TRBV30; J gene: TRBJ1-5; CDR3 DNA: TGTGCCTGCCACAGGGACAGGGGGCCCGATTCGGATCAGCCCCAGCATTTT; CDR3 protein: CACHRDRGPDSDQPQHF
D gene: TRBD2; clone size: NA; V gene: TRBV7-2; J gene: TRBJ2-3; CDR3 DNA: TGTGCCAGCACGGCGGGGACTAGCGGCTACACAGATACGCAGTATTTT; CDR3 protein: CASTAGTSGYTDTQYF
D gene: TRBD2; clone size: NA; V gene: TRBV6-4; J gene: TRBJ2-3; CDR3 DNA: TGTGCCAGCAAGAGCGGGAGGGAAGCAGATACGCAGTATTTT; CDR3 protein: CASKSGREADTQYF
D gene: NA; clone size: NA; V gene: TRBV15; J gene: TRBJ1-1; CDR3 DNA: TGTGCCACCAGCACATCCGGGGACACTGAAGCTTTCTTT; CDR3 protein: CATSTSGDTEAFF
D gene: TRBD2; clone size: NA; V gene: TRBV7-2; J gene: TRBJ2-2; CDR3 DNA: TGTGCCAGCAGCCTCGCGACTAGCGGGAGTGCCGGGGAGCTGTTTTTT; CDR3 protein: CASSLATSGSAGELFF
D gene: NA; clone size: once; V gene: TRBV28; J gene: TRBJ2-7; CDR3 DNA: TGTGCCAGCAGTTTCGGGCAGGGTTTGAAAGAGCAGTACTTC; CDR3 protein: CASSFGQGLKEQYF
D gene: TRBD1; clone size: NA; V gene: TRBV28; J gene: TRBJ1-3; CDR3 DNA: TGTGCCAGCAGTTTAAGGGACAGGCCCATATCTGGAAACACCATATATTTT; CDR3 protein: CASSLRDRPISGNTIYF
D gene: TRBD1; clone size: NA; V gene: TRBV24-1; J gene: TRBJ2-2; CDR3 DNA: TGTGCCACCAGTGATGCTCGGACAGGGGGGAACACCGGGGAGCTGTTTTTT; CDR3 protein: CATSDARTGGNTGELFF
D gene: NA; clone size: NA; V gene: TRBV19; J gene: TRBJ1-4; CDR3 DNA: TGTGCCAGTAGTATGGTTCGGCGGGACCGCTACGGTAGAACTAATGAAAAACTGTTTTTT; CDR3 protein: CASSMVRRDRYGRTNEKLFF
D gene: NA; clone size: NA; V gene: TRBV10-3; J gene: TRBJ2-3; CDR3 DNA: TGTGCCATCAGTGGTAGCCGATCTAGCACAGATACGCAGTATTTT; CDR3 protein: CAISGSRSSTDTQYF
D gene: NA; clone size: NA; V gene: TRBV29-1; J gene: TRBJ1-2; CDR3 DNA: TGCAGCGTTGAACCACAGGGTGACGACTATGGCTACACCTTC; CDR3 protein: CSVEPQGDDYGYTF
D gene: NA; clone size: NA; V gene: TRBV24-1; J gene: TRBJ2-1; CDR3 DNA: TGTGCCACCAGTGATCCGAATCAGGAAGAGCAGTTCTTC; CDR3 protein: CATSDPNQEEQFF
D gene: NA; clone size: NA; V gene: TRBV7-9; J gene: TRBJ1-3; CDR3 DNA: TGTGCCAGCAGCTTAATGGCCGCTCGAAGGGGCTCTGGAAACACCATATATTTT; CDR3 protein: CASSLMAARRGSGNTIYF
D gene: NA; clone size: NA; V gene: TRBV7-8; J gene: TRBJ1-5; CDR3 DNA: TGTGCCAGCAGCTTAGTCCTCGTTTCTAGGGGAGGCTATCAGCCCCAGCATTTT; CDR3 protein: CASSLVLVSRGGYQPQHF
D gene: NA; clone size: NA; V gene: TRBV28; J gene: TRBJ1-5; CDR3 DNA: TGTGCCAGCAGTTTAAGGGGTGGGCCCCAGCATTTT; CDR3 protein: CASSLRGGPQHF
D gene: TRBD2; clone size: NA; V gene: TRBV27; J gene: TRBJ2-2; CDR3 DNA: TGTGCCAGCAGTCTCGGGGGGTACACCGGGGAGCTGTTTTTT; CDR3 protein: CASSLGGYTGELFF